The 13 T cell receptor beta chains given below trace back to one sample, sequenced in a study of cytomegalovirus exposure and HLA in healthy donors. The repertoire was sequenced with immunoSEQ multiplex PCR; TCRdb's copy has only in-frame clones and lacks some. The sample lists roughly 100,000 clones, about 88% seen once, with less than 2% in the top ten. The sequenced material came from PBMCs. Source of these receptors: a woman aged 18-29 years in good health and CMV-seropositive.

The genes are TRBV27 and TRBJ2-1, with 11 bases aligning to TRBD2. V lost 4 bases and J lost 4; bases outside the gene matches: 3. The germline gives CDR1 MNHEY, CDR2 SMNVEV (reference sequence). The length of the CDR3 is 15 residues. This CDR3 reads CASSSGTSGYNEQFF. The DNA of the CDR3 is TGTGCCAGCAGTTCCGGGACTAGCGGATACAATGAGCAGTTCTTC.

The chain carries TRBV12-2 and TRBJ1-5; the tabulated D call, TRBD1, remains unverified against the DNA. TRBV12-2 is a pseudogene locus. The CDR3 runs 17 residues. The CDR3 protein is CASRFPSTDHSNQPQHF. The CDR3 coding sequence is TGTGCAAGTCGCTTCCCTTCGACAGATCATAGCAATCAGCCCCAGCATTTT.

V and J are TRBV7-2 and TRBJ2-3, with 8 bases matching TRBD1. V lost 1 base and J lost 6; bases outside the gene matches: 15. Germline V gene sequence: CDR1 SGHTA, CDR2 FQGNSA. This CDR3 spans 18 amino acids. CDR3 sequence reads: CASSLVGDRGAGRDTQYF. CDR3 DNA sequence: TGTGCCAGCAGCTTAGTTGGAGACAGGGGCGCCGGCAGGGATACGCAGTATTTT.

The chain employs TRBV2 and TRBJ2-5; TRBD1 matches 7 bases. This CDR3 contains 17 residues. Germline-derived CDR1 and CDR2 are SNHLY and FYNNEI. V dropped 4 bases and J dropped 5; count of bases not matched to a gene: 16. CDR3 DNA: TGTGCCAGCAGTGGTACCGTTGGCGACAGGGAGTATGAGACCCAGTACTTC. This translates into CASSGTVGDREYETQYF.

DNA for the CDR3: TGTGCCAGTAGTATGACAGGGGGAACTGGGGCCAACGTCCTGACTTTC. As protein: CASSMTGGTGANVLTF. V usage is TRBV19 and J usage is TRBJ2-6, with 9 bases aligning to TRBD1. The CDR3 is made up of 16 amino acids. Germline lookup yields CDR1 LNHDA and CDR2 SQIVND (reference sequence). Trimming at V came to 3 bases and at J to 2 bases, leaving 2 bases not matched to a gene.

The gene calls are TRBV10-2 and TRBJ2-5, with TRBD2 matching over 10 bases. This CDR3 is built from 13 residues. Trimming took 9 bases from V and 5 from J; bases not matched to a gene: 6. From germline, CDR1 is WSHSY and CDR2 SAAADI. In DNA form, the CDR3 reads TGCGCCAGTAGCCGGGGACTAGCGGAGACCCAGTACTTC. It is translated as CASSRGLAETQYF.

The chain combines TRBV6-4 with TRBJ1-1, with a weak D call TRBD1 (5 bases). Germline values: CDR1 MRHNA, CDR2 SNTAGT. The CDR3 spans 13 residues. Trimming cost V 4 bases and J 2 bases, with 8 bases left between them. CDR3 protein: CASSVRENTEAFF. The DNA for the CDR3 is TGTGCCAGCAGTGTCAGGGAAAACACTGAAGCTTTCTTT.

V and J are TRBV28 and TRBJ1-2; possible D gene TRBD1, 5 bases. With 2 bases removed from V and 7 bases from J, the gap between germline ends came to 17 bases. There are 15 residues in the CDR3. Germline CDR1 MDHEN, CDR2 SYDVKM. This CDR3 is CASSLSGGVNGGYTF. CDR3 nucleotides: TGTGCCAGCAGTTTAAGTGGAGGGGTCAACGGTGGCTACACCTTC.

The rearrangement joins TRBV28 to TRBJ2-1, with 7 bases aligning to TRBD2. The CDR3 is 17 residues long. Per the germline V gene, CDR1 is MDHEN and CDR2 is SYDVKM. J gave up 0 bases and V 2 bases, and 7 bases lay outside the gene matches. In DNA form, the CDR3 reads TGTGCCAGCAGTTTAGACCCCGGGGGGAGCTCCTACAATGAGCAGTTCTTC. Its translation: CASSLDPGGSSYNEQFF.

A single count supports this clone. The V gene is TRBV6-5, the J gene TRBJ2-7, with TRBD1 identical over 8 bases. The CDR3 totals 14 residues. V trimming: 6 bases; J trimming: 2 bases; junction bases outside the gene matches: 6. Germline values: CDR1 MNHEY, CDR2 SVGAGI. In DNA form, the CDR3 reads TGTGCCAGCAGCACGAGACAGGGGCCCTACGAGCAGTACTTC. It yields the protein CASSTRQGPYEQYF.

V usage is TRBV7-2 and J usage is TRBJ1-1; perhaps TRBD1 as D (6 bases). The V gene's germline CDR1 is SGHTA and CDR2 FQGNSA. This CDR3 has 13 amino acids. V was cut by 6 bases and J by 2 bases, with 10 bases left in between. The CDR3 nucleotides are TGTGCCAGCAGAGAACAGGGTAACACTGAAGCTTTCTTT. This gives the protein CASREQGNTEAFF.

The chain couples TRBV2 to TRBJ2-3, with 9 bases matching TRBD2. Per the germline V gene, CDR1 is SNHLY and CDR2 is FYNNEI. There are 16 residues in the CDR3. V gave up 5 bases and J gave up 5 bases; unmatched junction bases: 11. CDR3 DNA: TGTGCCAGCAGTTTTGGGCTAGCGGGGAGAGGAGATACGCAGTATTTT. It encodes CASSFGLAGRGDTQYF.

The DNA of the CDR3 is TGTGCCAGCAGCGTAGGAAGTAGAGGGTCCTACAATGAGCAGTTCTTC. Its protein product is CASSVGSRGSYNEQFF. V usage is TRBV9 and J usage is TRBJ2-1, with a weak D call TRBD2 (5 bases). The CDR3 runs to 16 residues. Germline values: CDR1 SGDLS, CDR2 YYNGEE. Trimming cost V 0 bases and J 1 base, with 11 bases left between them.